A selection of T cell receptor beta chains follows, all from one sample in a study of a mutant IDH1 vaccine in newly diagnosed glioma. Profiling relied on immunoSEQ multiplex PCR, and the TCRdb table lists in-frame clones only, not all of them. The sample yields fewer than 30,000 clones, over 65% seen once. For these TCRs, the target antigens are not known. Sequenced here: PBMCs, sampled from a glioma patient whose treatment included an IDH1 peptide vaccine. These receptors all stem from a woman between 18 and 29 years old with glioma. CDR3s include the opening cysteine and the closing phenylalanine or tryptophan. The D gene is left open where the match is weak. Only part of the rows carry a size: once, few, many, or a class if the clone is expanded.

d_call,clone_size,v_call,j_call,cdr3_aa,cdr3_nt
TRBD1,few,TRBV30,TRBJ1-2,CAWSGTGSNYGYTF,TGTGCCTGGAGTGGGACAGGCAGCAACTATGGCTACACCTTC
TRBD1,once,TRBV7-2,TRBJ1-2,CASSHGQEEGYTF,TGTGCCAGCAGCCATGGACAGGAGGAGGGCTACACCTTC
.,.,TRBV28,TRBJ2-7,CASRDYEQYF,TGTGCCAGCAGGGATTACGAGCAGTACTTC
.,.,TRBV2,TRBJ1-1,CASSAGRQANTEAFF,TGTGCCAGCAGTGCCGGGAGACAGGCAAACACTGAAGCTTTCTTT
TRBD1,few,TRBV7-9,TRBJ1-2,CASTPRDRENGYTF,TGTGCCAGCACCCCAAGGGACAGAGAGAATGGCTACACCTTC
TRBD1,.,TRBV7-2,TRBJ2-7,CASSENPGTGFNEQYF,TGTGCCAGCAGCGAGAATCCCGGGACAGGGTTCAACGAGCAGTACTTC
TRBD1,few,TRBV5-1,TRBJ1-1,CASSTGQPNTEAFF,TGCGCCAGCAGCACGGGACAGCCGAACACTGAAGCTTTCTTT
TRBD2,.,TRBV4-3,TRBJ2-3,CASSQGLAGVSGPDTQYF,TGCGCCAGCAGCCAGGGACTAGCGGGAGTTTCTGGGCCAGATACGCAGTATTTT
.,.,TRBV4-3,TRBJ1-5,CASSQEKDVRAQHF,TGCGCCAGCAGCCAAGAAAAGGACGTCAGGGCCCAGCATTTT
.,.,TRBV29-1,TRBJ2-1,CSVVRAPYNEQFF,TGCAGCGTTGTCAGGGCACCCTACAATGAGCAGTTCTTC
.,.,TRBV5-1,TRBJ2-2,CASIDWTDTNTGELFF,TGCGCCAGCATCGATTGGACAGACACGAACACCGGGGAGCTGTTTTTT
.,.,TRBV9,TRBJ2-3,CASSVSVTSTDTQYF,TGTGCCAGCAGCGTGAGCGTCACTAGCACAGATACGCAGTATTTT
.,once,TRBV2,TRBJ1-2,CASSVGHLNYGYTF,TGTGCCAGCAGTGTGGGACACCTAAACTATGGCTACACCTTC
.,.,TRBV4-1,TRBJ2-7,CASSQRPETYEQYF,TGCGCCAGCAGCCAAAGACCGGAAACCTACGAGCAGTACTTC
.,.,TRBV29-1,TRBJ2-7,CSVEDSTSMAYEQYF,TGCAGCGTTGAAGATTCCACGAGTATGGCCTACGAGCAGTACTTC
.,few,TRBV7-9,TRBJ2-1,CASSDLGSSYNEQFF,TGTGCCAGCAGCGATCTCGGGAGCTCCTACAATGAGCAGTTCTTC
.,once,TRBV27,TRBJ2-1,CASSPRQFGGDEQFF,TGTGCCAGCAGTCCTCGACAATTCGGAGGGGATGAGCAGTTCTTC
.,.,TRBV6-5,TRBJ2-2,CASRIRGVVGELFF,TGTGCCAGCAGAATTAGGGGCGTTGTCGGGGAGCTGTTTTTT